This paragraph reports one T cell receptor (beta chain). The data were taken from a study of cytomegalovirus exposure and HLA in healthy donors. At the level of the study: Membership in the Caucasian-associated ancestry cluster was found for 65% to 85% of fewer than 450 genotyped donors.

J was trimmed by 6 bases and V by 6 bases; bases with no gene match: 7. This CDR3 has 14 residues. Germline values: CDR1 MNHNS, CDR2 SASEGT. This PCR relied on a set of 60 Vbeta primers and 13 Jbeta primers. Generated by immunoSEQ multiplex PCR, the TCRdb table keeps only in-frame clones and is missing some. The sample records around 150,000 clones, around 80% being singletons. The sequenced sample consisted of PBMCs. V usage is TRBV6-1 and J usage is TRBJ2-1, with 8 nucleotides matching TRBD1. The receptor was isolated from a woman aged 40 to 50 in good health and CMV-seronegative. The CDR3 is CASRRTGSLNEQFF. DNA of the CDR3: TGTGCCAGCAGACGGACAGGGTCACTCAATGAGCAGTTCTTC.